This TCR beta chain emerged from a study of spatial heterogeneity in lung cancer. Study in general: Sequencing was performed on follow-up PBMC samples when available, collected at a median of around two years after resection. Beta-chain sequences were consistently detected more often than alpha-chain sequences.

CDR3 length equals 15 residues. CDR1 and CDR2 from the germline V gene are MNHEY and SVGEGT. Deletions cut 2 bases from V and 0 bases from J, with 10 bases between. TCRdb processed the 5' RACE reads anew with MiXCR; each CDR3 protein has one entry. Of tens of thousands of distinct CDR3 sequences listed, 8.5% to 12% are singletons. Time point meaning: blood at routine non-recurrence follow-up after resection. The study sequenced unsorted whole RNA from tumor, nontumor lung or frozen PBMC. Sequences were derived from PBMCs, sampled at follow-up. The TCR sequence derives from a female donor with early-stage non-small cell lung cancer. The chain uses TRBV6-2 or TRBV6-3 and TRBJ1-1, with TRBD1 as a possible D gene (5 bases). CDR3 amino acids: CASSYPDRMNTEAFF. Here the CDR3 DNA reads TGTGCCAGCAGTTACCCTGACAGAATGAACACTGAAGCTTTCTTT.